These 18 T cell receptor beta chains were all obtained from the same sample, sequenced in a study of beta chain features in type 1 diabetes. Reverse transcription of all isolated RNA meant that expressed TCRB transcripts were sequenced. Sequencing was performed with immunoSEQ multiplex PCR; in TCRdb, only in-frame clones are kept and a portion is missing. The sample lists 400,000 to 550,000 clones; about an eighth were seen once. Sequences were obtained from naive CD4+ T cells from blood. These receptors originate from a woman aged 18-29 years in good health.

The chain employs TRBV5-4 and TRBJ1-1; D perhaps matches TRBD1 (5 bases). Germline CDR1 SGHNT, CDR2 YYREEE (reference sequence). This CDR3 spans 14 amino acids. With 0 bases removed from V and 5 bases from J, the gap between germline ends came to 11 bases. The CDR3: CASSLDRKNTEAFF. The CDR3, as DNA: TGTGCCAGCAGCTTGGACAGGAAGAATACTGAAGCTTTCTTT.

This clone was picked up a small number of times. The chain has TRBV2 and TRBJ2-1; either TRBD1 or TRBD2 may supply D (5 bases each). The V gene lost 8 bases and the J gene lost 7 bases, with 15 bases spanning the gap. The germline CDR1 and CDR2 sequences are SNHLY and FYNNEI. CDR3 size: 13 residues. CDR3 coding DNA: TGTGCCAGCGTAGGGGACGGGTCGAATGAGCAGTTCTTC. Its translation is CASVGDGSNEQFF.

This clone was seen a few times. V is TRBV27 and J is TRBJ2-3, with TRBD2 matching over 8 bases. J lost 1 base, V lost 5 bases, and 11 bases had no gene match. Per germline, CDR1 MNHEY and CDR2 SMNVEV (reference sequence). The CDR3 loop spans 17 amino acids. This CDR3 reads CASSPDLGGLGTDTQYF. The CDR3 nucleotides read TGTGCCAGCAGTCCTGACTTAGGGGGACTAGGCACAGATACGCAGTATTTT.

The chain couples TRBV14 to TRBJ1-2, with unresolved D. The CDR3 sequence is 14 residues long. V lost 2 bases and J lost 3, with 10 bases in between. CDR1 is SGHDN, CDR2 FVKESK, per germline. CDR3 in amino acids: CASSQRLGYYGYTF. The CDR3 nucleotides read TGTGCCAGCAGCCAACGGTTAGGGTACTATGGCTACACCTTC.

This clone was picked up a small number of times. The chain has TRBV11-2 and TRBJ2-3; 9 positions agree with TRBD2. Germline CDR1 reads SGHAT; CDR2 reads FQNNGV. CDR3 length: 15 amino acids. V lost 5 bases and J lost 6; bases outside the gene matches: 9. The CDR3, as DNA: TGTGCCAGCAGCAGATCCGCGGGAGGGGAGGATACGCAGTATTTT. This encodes CASSRSAGGEDTQYF. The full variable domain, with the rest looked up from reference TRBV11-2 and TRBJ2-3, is EAGVAQSPRYKIIEKRQSVAFWCNPISGHATLYWYQQILGQGPKLLIQFQNNGVVDDSQLPKDRFSAERLKGVDSTLKIQPAKLEDSAVYLCASSRSAGGEDTQYFGPGTRLTVL.

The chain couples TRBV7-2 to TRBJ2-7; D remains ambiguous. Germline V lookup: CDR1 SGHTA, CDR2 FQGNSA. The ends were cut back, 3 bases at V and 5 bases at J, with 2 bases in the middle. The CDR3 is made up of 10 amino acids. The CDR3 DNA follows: TGTGCCAGCAGCTTTAACGAGCAGTACTTC. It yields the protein CASSFNEQYF. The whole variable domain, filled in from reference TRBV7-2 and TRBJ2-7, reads GAGVSQSPSNKVTEKGKDVELRCDPISGHTALYWYRQSLGQGLEFLIYFQGNSAPDKSGLPSDRFSAERTGGSVSTLTIQRTQQEDSAVYLCASSFNEQYFGPGTRLTVT.

CDR3 nucleotides: TGTGCCAGCAGTGAATATGTTGGGACGTTCAGCGAGCAGTTCTTC. Amino acids: CASSEYVGTFSEQFF. The rearrangement links TRBV25-1 to TRBJ2-1, with D possibly called TRBD1 or TRBD2 (5 bases each). Trimming cost V 0 bases and J 10 bases, with 16 bases left between them. The CDR3 has 15 residues. Germline CDR1 reads MGHDK; CDR2 reads SYGVNS. Supplemented by reference TRBV25-1 and TRBJ2-1, the full variable domain reads EADIYQTPRYLVIGTGKKITLECSQTMGHDKMYWYQQDPGMELHLIHYSYGVNSTEKGDLSSESTVSRIRTEHFPLTLESARPSHTSQYLCASSEYVGTFSEQFFGPGTRLTVL.

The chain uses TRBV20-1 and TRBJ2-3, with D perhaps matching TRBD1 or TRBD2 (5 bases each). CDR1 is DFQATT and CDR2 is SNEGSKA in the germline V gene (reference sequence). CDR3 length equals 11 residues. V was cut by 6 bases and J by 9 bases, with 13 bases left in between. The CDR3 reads CSAGEGRTQYF. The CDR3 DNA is TGCAGTGCGGGAGAGGGGAGAACGCAGTATTTT.

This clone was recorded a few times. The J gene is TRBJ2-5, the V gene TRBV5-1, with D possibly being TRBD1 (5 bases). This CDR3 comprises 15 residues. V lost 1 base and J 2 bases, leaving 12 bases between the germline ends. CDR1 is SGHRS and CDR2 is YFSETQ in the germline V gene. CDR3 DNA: TGCGCCAGCAGCTTGAGACAGCTTTATCAAGAGACCCAGTACTTC. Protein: CASSLRQLYQETQYF.

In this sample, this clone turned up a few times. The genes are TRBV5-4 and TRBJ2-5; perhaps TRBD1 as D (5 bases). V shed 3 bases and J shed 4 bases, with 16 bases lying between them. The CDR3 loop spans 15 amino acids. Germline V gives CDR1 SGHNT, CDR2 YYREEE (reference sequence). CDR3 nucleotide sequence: TGTGCCAGCAGCTCGGACACTCGGGTGGGAGAGACCCAGTACTTC. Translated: CASSSDTRVGETQYF.

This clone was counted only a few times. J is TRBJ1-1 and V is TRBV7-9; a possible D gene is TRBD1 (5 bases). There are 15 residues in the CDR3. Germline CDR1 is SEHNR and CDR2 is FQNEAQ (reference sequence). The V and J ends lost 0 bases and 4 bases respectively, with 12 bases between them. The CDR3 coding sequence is TGTGCCAGCAGCTTAGCGAATCCAGGGACCACTGAAGCTTTCTTT. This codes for CASSLANPGTTEAFF.

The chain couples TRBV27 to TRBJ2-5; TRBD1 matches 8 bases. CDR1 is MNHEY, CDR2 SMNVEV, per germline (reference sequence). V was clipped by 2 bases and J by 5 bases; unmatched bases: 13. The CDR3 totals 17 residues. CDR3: CASSLRSQGAPRETQYF. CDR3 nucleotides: TGTGCCAGCAGTTTACGTTCTCAGGGGGCGCCCCGGGAGACCCAGTACTTC.

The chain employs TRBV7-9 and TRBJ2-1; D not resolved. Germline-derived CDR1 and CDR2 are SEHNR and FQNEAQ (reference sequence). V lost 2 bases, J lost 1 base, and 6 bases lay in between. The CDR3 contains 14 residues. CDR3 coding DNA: TGTGCCAGCAGCTTAACGATTTCCTACAATGAGCAGTTCTTC. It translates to CASSLTISYNEQFF. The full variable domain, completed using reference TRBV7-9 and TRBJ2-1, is DTGVSQNPRHKITKRGQNVTFRCDPISEHNRLYWYRQTLGQGPEFLTYFQNEAQLEKSRLLSDRFSAERPKGSFSTLEIQRTEQGDSAMYLCASSLTISYNEQFFGPGTRLTVL.

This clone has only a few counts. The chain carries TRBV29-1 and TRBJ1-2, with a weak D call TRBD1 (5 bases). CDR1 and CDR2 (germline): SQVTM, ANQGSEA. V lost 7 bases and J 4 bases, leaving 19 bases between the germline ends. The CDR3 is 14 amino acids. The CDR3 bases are TGCAGCGCCCTCCGTCGGGGCGTTACCTATGGCTACACCTTC. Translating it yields CSALRRGVTYGYTF.

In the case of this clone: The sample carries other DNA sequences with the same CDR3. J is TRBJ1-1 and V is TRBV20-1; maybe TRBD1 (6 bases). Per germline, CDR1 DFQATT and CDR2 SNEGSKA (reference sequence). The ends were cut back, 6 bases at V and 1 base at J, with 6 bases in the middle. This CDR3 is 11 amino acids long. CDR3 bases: TGCAGTGCGGGACAGAACACTGAAGCTTTCTTT. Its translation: CSAGQNTEAFF.

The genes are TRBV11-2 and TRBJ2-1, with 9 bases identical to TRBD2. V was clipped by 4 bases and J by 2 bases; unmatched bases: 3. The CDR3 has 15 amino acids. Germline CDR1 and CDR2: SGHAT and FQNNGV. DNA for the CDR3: TGTGCCAGCAGCTCCAGCGGGAGGCCCTACAATGAGCAGTTCTTC. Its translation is CASSSSGRPYNEQFF.

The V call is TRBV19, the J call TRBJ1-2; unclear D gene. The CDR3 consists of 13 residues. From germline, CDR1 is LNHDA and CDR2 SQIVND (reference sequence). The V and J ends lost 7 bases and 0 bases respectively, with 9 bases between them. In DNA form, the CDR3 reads TGTGCCAGTACCTTCGGTGCTAACTATGGCTACACCTTC. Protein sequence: CASTFGANYGYTF.

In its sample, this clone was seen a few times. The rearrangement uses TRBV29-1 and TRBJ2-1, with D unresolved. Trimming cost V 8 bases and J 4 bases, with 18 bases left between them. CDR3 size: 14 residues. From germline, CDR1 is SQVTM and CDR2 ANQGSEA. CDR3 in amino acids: CSSKRSGVYNEQFF. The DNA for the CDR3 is TGCAGCTCGAAAAGGAGTGGAGTTTACAATGAGCAGTTCTTC.